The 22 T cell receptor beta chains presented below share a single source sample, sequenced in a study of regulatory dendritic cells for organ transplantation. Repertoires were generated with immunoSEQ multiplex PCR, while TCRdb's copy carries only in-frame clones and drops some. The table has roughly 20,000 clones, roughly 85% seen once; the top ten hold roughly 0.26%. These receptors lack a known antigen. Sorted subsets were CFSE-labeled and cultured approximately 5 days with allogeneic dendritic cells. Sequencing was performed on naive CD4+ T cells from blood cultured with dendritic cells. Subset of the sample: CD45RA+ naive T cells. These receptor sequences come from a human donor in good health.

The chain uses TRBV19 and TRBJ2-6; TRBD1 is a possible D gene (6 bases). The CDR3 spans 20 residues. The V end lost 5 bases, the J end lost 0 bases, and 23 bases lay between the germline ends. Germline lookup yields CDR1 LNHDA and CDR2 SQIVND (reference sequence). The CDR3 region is CASSSTGPFTASSGANVLTF. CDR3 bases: TGTGCCAGTAGTTCCACAGGGCCCTTCACCGCGAGCTCTGGGGCCAACGTCCTGACTTTC.

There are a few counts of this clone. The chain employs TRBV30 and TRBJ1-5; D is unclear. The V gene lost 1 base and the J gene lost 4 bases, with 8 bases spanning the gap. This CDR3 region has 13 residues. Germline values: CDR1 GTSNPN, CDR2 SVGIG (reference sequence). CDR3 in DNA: TGTGCCTGGAGTGGCGGAGAGAATCAGCCCCAGCATTTT. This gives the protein CAWSGGENQPQHF.

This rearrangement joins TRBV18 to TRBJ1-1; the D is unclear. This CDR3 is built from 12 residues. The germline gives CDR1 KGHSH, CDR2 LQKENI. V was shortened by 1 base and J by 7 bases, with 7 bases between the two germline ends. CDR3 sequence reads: CASSPRENEAFF. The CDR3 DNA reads TGTGCCAGCTCACCACGAGAAAATGAAGCTTTCTTT.

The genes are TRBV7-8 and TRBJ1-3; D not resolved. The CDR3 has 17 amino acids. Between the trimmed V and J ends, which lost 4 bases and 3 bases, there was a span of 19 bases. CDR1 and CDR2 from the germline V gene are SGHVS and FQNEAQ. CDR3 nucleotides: TGTGCCAGCAGCTCCCGCGGTAGTAGTACGGATGGAAACACCATATATTTT. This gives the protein CASSSRGSSTDGNTIYF.

The chain's CDR3 is CASSDGGAGYGYTF. As DNA, the CDR3 is TGTGCCAGCAGTGACGGGGGCGCAGGCTATGGCTACACCTTC. The chain combines TRBV6-4 with TRBJ1-2; D perhaps matches TRBD1 (6 bases). The length of the CDR3 is 14 residues. Per the germline V gene, CDR1 is MRHNA and CDR2 is SNTAGT. The germline V and J ends were trimmed by 2 bases and 4 bases, with 11 bases remaining between them.

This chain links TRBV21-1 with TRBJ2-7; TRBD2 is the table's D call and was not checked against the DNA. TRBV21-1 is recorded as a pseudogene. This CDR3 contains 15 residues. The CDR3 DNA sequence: TGTGCCAGCAGCAAATGTAGCGGGAGGTTCTACGAGCAGTACTTC. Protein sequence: CASSKCSGRFYEQYF.

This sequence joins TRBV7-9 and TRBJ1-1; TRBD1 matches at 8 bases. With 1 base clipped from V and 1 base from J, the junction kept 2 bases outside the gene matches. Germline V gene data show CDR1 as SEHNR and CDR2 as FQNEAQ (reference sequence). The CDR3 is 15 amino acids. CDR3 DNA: TGTGCCAGCAGCTTAGAAGGACAGGGGAACACTGAAGCTTTCTTT. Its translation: CASSLEGQGNTEAFF.

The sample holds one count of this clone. The CDR3 DNA sequence: TGCAGCCCCGCTCCGGATCCAGACTACGAGCAGTACTTC. Its translation: CSPAPDPDYEQYF. The chain employs TRBV29-1 and TRBJ2-7; no firm D call. V lost 8 bases, J lost 3 bases, and 17 bases lay in between. The germline V gene has CDR1 SQVTM and CDR2 ANQGSEA. The CDR3 is 13 residues long.

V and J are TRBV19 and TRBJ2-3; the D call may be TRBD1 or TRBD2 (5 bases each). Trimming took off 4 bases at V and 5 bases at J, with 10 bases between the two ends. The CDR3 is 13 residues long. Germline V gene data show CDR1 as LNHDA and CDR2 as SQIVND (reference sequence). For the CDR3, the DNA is TGTGCCAGTAGTAGGGACGGTTTAGATACGCAGTATTTT. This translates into CASSRDGLDTQYF. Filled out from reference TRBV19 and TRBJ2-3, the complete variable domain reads DGGITQSPKYLFRKEGQNVTLSCEQNLNHDAMYWYRQDPGQGLRLIYYSQIVNDFQKGDIAEGYSVSREKKESFPLTVTSAQKNPTAFYLCASSRDGLDTQYFGPGTRLTVL.

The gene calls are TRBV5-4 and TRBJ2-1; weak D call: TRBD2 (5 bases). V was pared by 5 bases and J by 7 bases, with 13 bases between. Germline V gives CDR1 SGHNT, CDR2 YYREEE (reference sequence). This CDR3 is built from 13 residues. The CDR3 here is CASRGLSENEQFF. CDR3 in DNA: TGTGCCAGCAGGGGCCTTAGCGAGAATGAGCAGTTCTTC. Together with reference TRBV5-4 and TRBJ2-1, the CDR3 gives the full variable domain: ETGVTQSPTHLIKTRGQQVTLRCSSQSGHNTVSWYQQALGQGPQFIFQYYREEENGRGNFPPRFSGLQFPNYSSELNVNALELDDSALYLCASRGLSENEQFFGPGTRLTVL.

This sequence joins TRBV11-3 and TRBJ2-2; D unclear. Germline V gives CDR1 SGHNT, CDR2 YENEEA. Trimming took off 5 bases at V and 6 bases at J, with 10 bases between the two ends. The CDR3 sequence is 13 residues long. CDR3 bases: TGTGCCAGCAGCCACCGGTTGGCCGGGGAGCTGTTTTTT. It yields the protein CASSHRLAGELFF.

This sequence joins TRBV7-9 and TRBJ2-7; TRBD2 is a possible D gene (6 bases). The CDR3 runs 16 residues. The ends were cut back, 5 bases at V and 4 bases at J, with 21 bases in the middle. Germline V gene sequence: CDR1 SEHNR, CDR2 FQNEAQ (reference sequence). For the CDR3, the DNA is TGTGCCAGCAGCCCAAACCCTCTGGAGGCGGGGTACGAGCAGTACTTC. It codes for CASSPNPLEAGYEQYF. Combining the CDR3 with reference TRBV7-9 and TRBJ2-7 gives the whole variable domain DTGVSQNPRHKITKRGQNVTFRCDPISEHNRLYWYRQTLGQGPEFLTYFQNEAQLEKSRLLSDRFSAERPKGSFSTLEIQRTEQGDSAMYLCASSPNPLEAGYEQYFGPGTRLTVT.

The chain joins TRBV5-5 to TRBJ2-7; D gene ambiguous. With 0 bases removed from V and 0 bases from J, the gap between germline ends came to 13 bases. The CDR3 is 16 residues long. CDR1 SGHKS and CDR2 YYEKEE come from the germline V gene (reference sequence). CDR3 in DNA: TGTGCCAGCAGCTTGGTCGGCAAGAGAGGCTCCTACGAGCAGTACTTC. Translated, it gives CASSLVGKRGSYEQYF.

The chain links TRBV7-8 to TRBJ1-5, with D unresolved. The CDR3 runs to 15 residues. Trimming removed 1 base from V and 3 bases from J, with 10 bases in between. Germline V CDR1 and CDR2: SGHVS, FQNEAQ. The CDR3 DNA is TGTGCCAGCAGCTTAGAAAACGGACCCAATCAGCCCCAGCATTTT. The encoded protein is CASSLENGPNQPQHF.

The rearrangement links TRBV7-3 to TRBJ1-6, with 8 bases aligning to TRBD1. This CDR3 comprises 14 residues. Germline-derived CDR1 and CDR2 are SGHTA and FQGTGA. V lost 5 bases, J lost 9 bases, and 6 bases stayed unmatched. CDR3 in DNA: TGTGCCAGCAGCCTTACAGGGGGTGGTTCACCCCTCCACTTT. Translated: CASSLTGGGSPLHF.

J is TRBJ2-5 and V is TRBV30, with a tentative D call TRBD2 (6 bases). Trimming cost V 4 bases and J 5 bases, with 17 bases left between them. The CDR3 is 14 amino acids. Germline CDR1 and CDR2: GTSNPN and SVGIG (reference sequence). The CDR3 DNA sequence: TGTGCCTGGACTCTGGGGGGAAAGGTGGAGACCCAGTACTTC. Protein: CAWTLGGKVETQYF.

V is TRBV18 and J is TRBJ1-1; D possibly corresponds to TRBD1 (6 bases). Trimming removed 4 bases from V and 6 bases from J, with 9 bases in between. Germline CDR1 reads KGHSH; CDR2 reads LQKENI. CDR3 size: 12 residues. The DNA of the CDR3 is TGTGCCAGCTCACGCCAGGGGCCTGAAGCTTTCTTT. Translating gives CASSRQGPEAFF.

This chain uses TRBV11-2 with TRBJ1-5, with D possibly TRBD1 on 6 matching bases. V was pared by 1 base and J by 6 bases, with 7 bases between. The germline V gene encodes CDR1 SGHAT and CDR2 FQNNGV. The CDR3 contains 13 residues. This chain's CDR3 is CASSLGRGQPQHF. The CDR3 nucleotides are TGTGCCAGCAGCTTAGGCAGGGGTCAGCCCCAGCATTTT.

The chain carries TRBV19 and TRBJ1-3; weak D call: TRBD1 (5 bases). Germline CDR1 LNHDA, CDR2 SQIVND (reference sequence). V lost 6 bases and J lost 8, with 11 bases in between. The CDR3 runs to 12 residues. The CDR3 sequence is CASRGRVDTIYF. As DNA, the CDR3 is TGTGCCAGTAGAGGCAGGGTAGACACCATATATTTT.

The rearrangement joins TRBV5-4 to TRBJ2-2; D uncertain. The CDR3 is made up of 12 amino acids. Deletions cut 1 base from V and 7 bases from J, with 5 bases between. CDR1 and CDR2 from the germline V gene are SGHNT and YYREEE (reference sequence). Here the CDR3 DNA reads TGTGCCAGCAGCTTGTGGCTCGGGGAGCTGTTTTTT. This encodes CASSLWLGELFF.

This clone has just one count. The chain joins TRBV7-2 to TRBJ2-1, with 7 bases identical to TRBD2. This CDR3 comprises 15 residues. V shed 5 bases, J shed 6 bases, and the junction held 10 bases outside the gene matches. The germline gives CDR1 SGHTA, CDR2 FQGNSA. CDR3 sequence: CASSPDGTTGNEQFF. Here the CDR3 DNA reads TGTGCCAGCAGCCCCGATGGGACTACGGGCAATGAGCAGTTCTTC.

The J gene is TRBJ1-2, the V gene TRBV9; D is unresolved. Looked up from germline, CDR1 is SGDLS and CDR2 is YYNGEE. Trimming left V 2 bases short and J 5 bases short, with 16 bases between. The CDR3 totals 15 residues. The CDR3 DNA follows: TGTGCCAGCAGCGTCACCCACAGTCTCTTTTATGGCTACACCTTC. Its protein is CASSVTHSLFYGYTF.